These 16 T cell receptor beta chains originate from one sample sequenced in a study of cytomegalovirus exposure and HLA in healthy donors. The PCR used 60 Vbeta and 13 Jbeta primers. Some clones are missing from TCRdb's copy, which holds only in-frame ones; the method was immunoSEQ multiplex PCR. Of about 130,000 clones in the sample, 84% are singletons; the top ten hold approximately 3%. Sequenced sample: PBMCs. The receptors come from a woman younger than 30 in good health and CMV-seropositive.

This sequence joins TRBV27 and TRBJ1-2, with 7 bases lining up with TRBD1. Trimming at V came to 5 bases and at J to 2 bases, leaving 2 bases not matched to a gene. Germline V lookup: CDR1 MNHEY, CDR2 SMNVEV (reference sequence). CDR3 size: 13 residues. The CDR3 DNA follows: TGTGCCAGCAGTCCGGGACAGAACTATGGCTACACCTTC. Its translation is CASSPGQNYGYTF.

This clone was counted a few times. The chain joins TRBV4-1 to TRBJ2-3; 9 bases line up with TRBD2. Germline CDR1 is MGHRA and CDR2 is YSYEKL. CDR3 length: 20 amino acids. Trimming cost V 0 bases and J 0 bases; bases outside gene matches: 13. This CDR3 is CASSQDLAGGRKASTDTQYF. CDR3 coding DNA: TGCGCCAGCAGCCAAGATCTCGCGGGGGGGAGAAAAGCTAGCACAGATACGCAGTATTTT.

The V call is TRBV19, the J call TRBJ2-5, with D possibly TRBD1 on 6 matching bases. The J call may be in error: the DNA end matches TRBJ2-7 better. CDR3 length equals 14 residues. Germline loops: CDR1 LNHDA, CDR2 SQIVND (reference sequence). CDR3 in amino acids: CASSPYSQGYEQYF. The CDR3 region has the DNA TGTGCCAGTAGTCCCTACTCTCAGGGGTACGAGCAGTACTTC.

This chain connects TRBV25-1 to TRBJ1-3, with 7 bases fitting TRBD1. This CDR3 has 15 amino acids. CDR1 is MGHDK and CDR2 is SYGVNS in the germline V gene. V shed 8 bases, J shed 2 bases, and the junction held 9 bases outside the gene matches. Written as DNA, the CDR3 is TGTGCCAGCGTGGGGAACAGGGGAACTGGAAACACCATATATTTT. Translation: CASVGNRGTGNTIYF.

The chain has TRBV11-1 and TRBJ2-3, with 8 bases that match TRBD2. The CDR3 consists of 15 residues. Germline V CDR1 and CDR2: SGHAT, FQDESV (reference sequence). With V trimmed by 4 bases and J by 4 bases, 7 bases remained unmatched. Written as DNA, the CDR3 is TGTGCCAGCAGCTCGTTAGCGGGGACGGCAGATACGCAGTATTTT. This translates into CASSSLAGTADTQYF.

This clone was picked up a small number of times. This chain uses TRBV19 with TRBJ2-3; D remains ambiguous. Trimming removed 1 base from V and 6 bases from J, with 5 bases in between. Germline lookup yields CDR1 LNHDA and CDR2 SQIVND (reference sequence). This CDR3 has 12 amino acids. CDR3 residues: CASSIGPDTQYF. CDR3 coding DNA: TGTGCCAGTAGTATAGGGCCGGATACGCAGTATTTT.

This sequence joins TRBV6-5 and TRBJ2-1; D might be TRBD2 (6 bases). V lost 5 bases to trimming and J lost 2 bases, with 7 bases between them. The CDR3 covers 13 residues. Germline V CDR1 and CDR2: MNHEY, SVGAGI. The CDR3 DNA is TGTGCCAGCAGTACTAGCCCCTACAATGAGCAGTTCTTC. Protein product: CASSTSPYNEQFF.

Only a few counts were recorded for this clone. The chain joins TRBV7-9 to TRBJ2-7; D is possibly TRBD2 (5 bases). The CDR3 length is 11 residues. The V gene's germline CDR1 is SEHNR and CDR2 FQNEAQ (reference sequence). V was cut by 5 bases and J by 7 bases, with 9 bases left in between. The CDR3 reads CASSLTGEQYF. The CDR3 DNA is TGTGCCAGCAGCCTCACGGGGGAGCAGTACTTC. Filled out from reference TRBV7-9 and TRBJ2-7, the complete variable domain reads DTGVSQNPRHKITKRGQNVTFRCDPISEHNRLYWYRQTLGQGPEFLTYFQNEAQLEKSRLLSDRFSAERPKGSFSTLEIQRTEQGDSAMYLCASSLTGEQYFGPGTRLTVT.

This chain uses TRBV21-1 with TRBJ2-1; TRBD2 is taken as the D call from the table, unchecked against the DNA. TRBV21-1 is designated a pseudogene. The CDR3 extends over 17 amino acids. The CDR3 DNA sequence: TGTGCCAGCAGCAAAGACCAAGGACTAGCGGGGGGCTATGAGCAGTTCTTC. Its translation is CASSKDQGLAGGYEQFF.

The chain employs TRBV5-6 and TRBJ2-7; D perhaps matches TRBD2 (6 bases). V shed 3 bases and J shed 7 bases, with 17 bases lying between them. CDR1 SGHDT and CDR2 YYEEEE come from the germline V gene. The CDR3 is 14 amino acids. The CDR3 DNA follows: TGTGCCAGCAGCTCTGAAGGGGAGGTAAGGGAGCAGTACTTC. Its protein product is CASSSEGEVREQYF.

This clone has a single count. The rearrangement links TRBV11-2 to TRBJ2-1; possible D gene TRBD2, 6 bases. CDR1 SGHAT and CDR2 FQNNGV come from the germline V gene. The CDR3 length is 14 residues. Trimming pared 4 bases from V and 8 bases from J, leaving 15 bases between. The CDR3 sequence is CASSSGGAFYEQFF. DNA of the CDR3: TGTGCCAGCAGCTCCGGGGGAGCATTCTATGAGCAGTTCTTC. Looking up the rest from reference TRBV11-2 and TRBJ2-1 gives the full variable domain: EAGVAQSPRYKIIEKRQSVAFWCNPISGHATLYWYQQILGQGPKLLIQFQNNGVVDDSQLPKDRFSAERLKGVDSTLKIQPAKLEDSAVYLCASSSGGAFYEQFFGPGTRLTVL.

This rearrangement joins TRBV6-1 to TRBJ2-3; 7 bases match TRBD2. The J segment lost 5 bases and the V segment lost 4 bases, leaving 6 bases of the junction unmatched. Germline CDR1 reads MNHNS; CDR2 reads SASEGT. There are 14 residues in the CDR3. The CDR3 is CASSAGGGRDTQYF. The CDR3, as DNA: TGTGCCAGCAGTGCGGGCGGGGGTCGAGATACGCAGTATTTT.

This clone was found once. An end of the junction does not agree with germline; a read error may underlie this. The V gene is TRBV10-3, the J gene TRBJ2-5, with TRBD2 as a possible D gene (5 bases). This CDR3 region has 13 residues. Germline V lookup: CDR1 ENHRY, CDR2 SYGVKD. CDR3 nucleotide sequence: TGTGCCATCAGCGAGTCCACGGGGGAGACCCAGTACTTC. Amino acid sequence: CAISESTGETQYF.

The chain joins TRBV11-2 to TRBJ2-3; TRBD2 agrees at 9 bases. V shed 6 bases and J 2 bases; nucleotides not matched to a gene: 0. The CDR3 extends over 13 amino acids. Germline V gene data show CDR1 as SGHAT and CDR2 as FQNNGV. CDR3 in DNA: TGTGCCAGCAGGGGACTAGCCACAGATACGCAGTATTTT. Residues: CASRGLATDTQYF.

The rearrangement joins TRBV11-2 to TRBJ1-5; TRBD1 is a possible D gene (5 bases). The V end was cut by 2 bases, the J end by 6 bases, with 8 bases between. Germline CDR1 SGHAT, CDR2 FQNNGV. CDR3 length equals 13 residues. The CDR3 loop reads CASSLSGLQPQHF. CDR3 sequence (DNA): TGTGCCAGCAGCTTATCAGGGCTTCAGCCCCAGCATTTT.

This chain uses TRBV4-1 with TRBJ2-5; 10 bases are shared with TRBD2. CDR3 length: 17 amino acids. The germline gives CDR1 MGHRA, CDR2 YSYEKL. V lost 0 bases and J lost 5; bases outside the gene matches: 9. The CDR3 spells CASSQEVPAGGPETQYF. The CDR3 region has the DNA TGCGCCAGCAGCCAAGAGGTGCCAGCGGGGGGGCCGGAGACCCAGTACTTC.